There are a few counts of the clone carrying this T cell receptor (beta chain). Its antigen is unidentified. This specimen belongs to a study of cytomegalovirus exposure and HLA in healthy donors. Study in general: From about 180 million T cells, an earlier analysis saw approximately 110 million unique TCR beta sequences. The study, taken as a whole, reports: According to an earlier analysis, most TCR beta V segments yielded productive rearrangements about 87% or about 30% of the time.

PCR was performed using 60 Vbeta and 13 Jbeta primers. The repertoire was sequenced with immunoSEQ multiplex PCR; TCRdb's copy has only in-frame clones and lacks some. The sample has more than 130,000 clones, 73% seen once. The receptor's source is a human donor in good health. Sequenced input: PBMCs.

CDR3 sequence (DNA): TGTGCCAGCAGCGTATACAATGAGCAGTTCTTC. It encodes CASSVYNEQFF. J is TRBJ2-1 and V is TRBV11-2, with no clear D. The germline CDR1 and CDR2 sequences are SGHAT and FQNNGV. Trimming took off 5 bases at V and 4 bases at J, with 3 bases between the two ends. CDR3 length: 11 residues.